Included here is one T cell receptor (beta chain) sequence, with context. Its antigen is unidentified. The data stem from a study of siplizumab effects on memory and regulatory T cells. Whole-study findings and limits: There were only a minor fraction of alloreactive clones that mapped to unstimulated subsets. Siplizumab conditions gave an average of around 70% Treg-derived mappable alloreactive CD4+ clones, versus about 30% for controls. Proliferating CD4+ or CD8+ clones, roughly 75-95% of them, lacked an assignable naive or memory phenotype.

TCRdb's table, derived via immunoSEQ multiplex PCR, lists solely in-frame clones and lacks some. The data show 90,000 to 120,000 clones, with around 94% seen just once and roughly 0.61% held by the top ten. CDR3 size: 15 residues. Trimming removed 1 base at V and 0 bases at J, with 8 bases between. The germline V gene has CDR1 SGHRS and CDR2 YFSETQ. This receptor was taken from a human donor in good health. The J gene is TRBJ1-5, the V gene TRBV5-1, with D uncertain. The sample comprised Tregs sorted from blood. The CDR3 DNA is TGCGCCAGCAGCTTGACGTCTAATAGCAATCAGCCCCAGCATTTT. It is translated as CASSLTSNSNQPQHF. Complete variable domain (other parts from reference TRBV5-1 and TRBJ1-5): KAGVTQTPRYLIKTRGQQVTLSCSPISGHRSVSWYQQTPGQGLQFLFEYFSETQRNKGNFPGRFSGRQFSNSRSEMNVSTLELGDSALYLCASSLTSNSNQPQHFGDGTRLSIL.